This TCR beta chain comes out of a study of T cells after yellow fever vaccination. Regarding the study as a whole: Peak timing came faster in the weaker secondary response, day 5 versus 15. The booster saw the reappearance of most primary-vaccination clones (approximately 97% CD4, around 90% CD8).

Conversion of TCR transcripts into cDNA relied on 5'RACE template switching, which added a universal primer site and UMIs. TCRdb fed the 5' RACE reads into MiXCR, producing one record per CDR3 protein. This table holds 500,000 to 650,000 distinct CDR3 sequences, 9% to 15% found once. This clonotype was found a few times. Its antigen is undetermined. V gave up 7 bases and J gave up 4 bases; unmatched junction bases: 9. CDR3 length: 15 residues. Germline lookup yields CDR1 MNHNS and CDR2 SASEGT. The receptor comes from a man aged 25 to 40 who received the YFV17D yellow fever vaccine. The sequencing used PBMCs, collected on the day of the yellow fever booster vaccination. This chain joins TRBV6-1 and TRBJ2-1, with 8 bases aligning to TRBD2. Written as DNA, the CDR3 is TGTGCCAGCACCCTGGTCAGCGGGAGTTACAATGAGCAGTTCTTC. Protein sequence: CASTLVSGSYNEQFF.